Each of the 25 T cell receptor beta chains below was sequenced from the same sample in a study of blood T cell repertoires in COVID-19. Produced via immunoSEQ multiplex PCR; TCRdb's table is partial and in-frame only. The data show fewer than 150,000 clones, just under 90% seen once. The sequenced material came from peripheral blood. These receptors were collected from a middle-aged woman with acute or convalescent COVID-19.

The chain carries TRBV6-2 or TRBV6-3 and TRBJ1-2, with D perhaps matching TRBD1 (5 bases). The V and J ends lost 3 bases and 3 bases respectively, with 8 bases between them. Germline values: CDR1 MNHEY, CDR2 SVGEGT. CDR3 length equals 13 residues. This chain's CDR3 is CASSYARDYGYTF. The CDR3 coding sequence is TGTGCCAGCAGTTATGCCAGGGACTATGGCTACACCTTC.

The chain employs TRBV4-3 and TRBJ2-7, with D perhaps matching TRBD2 (6 bases). This CDR3 contains 17 residues. Germline V gene lookup returns CDR1 LGHNA and CDR2 YSLEER. V lost 0 bases, J lost 5 bases, and 20 bases lay in between. The CDR3 spells CASSQDTARGIWDEQYF. The CDR3, as DNA: TGCGCCAGCAGCCAAGATACAGCCCGGGGGATATGGGACGAGCAGTACTTC.

Worth noting for this clone: The junction shows a germline mismatch at one end, possibly a read error. The chain couples TRBV19 to TRBJ2-3; tentative D call: TRBD1 (5 bases). There are 15 residues in the CDR3. Germline lookup yields CDR1 LNHDA and CDR2 SQIVND (reference sequence). CDR3 sequence: CASRISDSSTDTQYF. In nucleotides, the CDR3 is TGTGCCAGTCGTATATCCGACAGTAGCACAGATACGCAGTATTTT.

The chain uses TRBV2 and TRBJ1-1; D is unresolved. V was trimmed by 6 bases and J by 8 bases, leaving 16 bases between them. Germline V CDR1 and CDR2: SNHLY, FYNNEI. CDR3 length: 13 residues. CDR3 bases: TGTGCCAGCAGGGCCAGCGGGTTCGTAGAAGCTTTCTTT. The encoded protein is CASRASGFVEAFF.

This chain links TRBV24-1 with TRBJ1-2; 9 bases are a match to TRBD1. V shed 8 bases and J 4 bases; nucleotides not matched to a gene: 10. CDR3 length equals 15 residues. The germline V gene encodes CDR1 KGHDR and CDR2 SFDVKD. The CDR3 region is CATNLRDREVYGYTF. The CDR3 region has the DNA TGTGCCACCAACCTCAGGGACAGGGAGGTCTATGGCTACACCTTC.

As DNA, the CDR3 is TGTGCCACCAGCCGAGGGAAATACACTGAAGCTTTCTTT. Its protein product is CATSRGKYTEAFF. The V gene is TRBV2, the J gene TRBJ1-1, with D hard to call. The V gene lost 10 bases and the J gene lost 3 bases, with 15 bases spanning the gap. CDR3 length: 13 amino acids. Germline-derived CDR1 and CDR2 are SNHLY and FYNNEI.

This chain links TRBV7-2 with TRBJ1-1; weak D call: TRBD1 (6 bases). The length of the CDR3 is 14 residues. CDR1 and CDR2 from the germline V gene are SGHTA and FQGNSA. V shed 10 bases and J shed 3 bases, with 18 bases lying between them. The CDR3 coding sequence is TGTGCCACCGCCCCCCTAAACAGGGACACTGAAGCTTTCTTT. Its protein is CATAPLNRDTEAFF. The full variable domain, in which reference TRBV7-2 and TRBJ1-1 provide the parts outside the CDR3, is GAGVSQSPSNKVTEKGKDVELRCDPISGHTALYWYRQSLGQGLEFLIYFQGNSAPDKSGLPSDRFSAERTGGSVSTLTIQRTQQEDSAVYLCATAPLNRDTEAFFGQGTRLTVV.

This rearrangement joins TRBV5-1 to TRBJ2-5; the D gene is possibly TRBD1 (5 bases). Trimming removed 4 bases at V and 1 base at J, with 11 bases between. CDR1 SGHRS and CDR2 YFSETQ come from the germline V gene. CDR3 length equals 14 residues. The DNA for the CDR3 is TGCGCCAGCAGCCTTAGCAGGGCCCAAGAGACCCAGTACTTC. Residues: CASSLSRAQETQYF.

This chain links TRBV13 with TRBJ1-1; the D gene is possibly TRBD1 (6 bases). The CDR3 runs to 14 residues. Germline V gene data show CDR1 as PRHDT and CDR2 as FYEKMQ (reference sequence). V shed 0 bases and J shed 5 bases, with 10 bases lying between them. The CDR3 DNA sequence: TGTGCCAGCAGCTTAGGACAGGGCGATACTGAAGCTTTCTTT. Translating it yields CASSLGQGDTEAFF.

This chain uses TRBV12-2 with TRBJ1-2; the DNA was not compared with TRBD1, the D call given in the table. TRBV12-2 is a pseudogene locus. This CDR3 region has 15 residues. CDR3 residues: CASRLVGKDSQVYTF. Written as DNA, the CDR3 is TGTGCAAGTCGCTTAGTAGGTAAGGACAGTCAAGTCTACACCTTC.

The rearrangement links TRBV7-9 to TRBJ2-1; TRBD1 aligns across 8 bases. V shed 7 bases, J shed 0 bases, and the junction held 8 bases outside the gene matches. Germline V CDR1 and CDR2: SEHNR, FQNEAQ (reference sequence). The CDR3 loop spans 16 amino acids. The CDR3 spells CASTEQGGLSYNEQFF. CDR3 DNA: TGTGCCAGCACCGAACAGGGGGGCCTCTCCTACAATGAGCAGTTCTTC.

The rearrangement joins TRBV7-2 to TRBJ1-5; D possibly corresponds to TRBD1 (6 bases). This CDR3 has 14 amino acids. Trimming removed 3 bases from V and 4 bases from J, with 10 bases in between. Per the germline V gene, CDR1 is SGHTA and CDR2 is FQGNSA. The CDR3 region is CASSFSRGNQPQHF. CDR3 in DNA: TGTGCCAGCAGCTTTAGCAGGGGTAATCAGCCCCAGCATTTT.

This clone came up once. The chain combines TRBV7-2 with TRBJ2-3, with 11 bases that match TRBD2. This CDR3 has 15 residues. From germline, CDR1 is SGHTA and CDR2 FQGNSA. V trimming: 2 bases; J trimming: 4 bases; junction bases outside the gene matches: 2. The DNA of the CDR3 is TGTGCCAGCAGCTTACCGACTAGCGGGGCAGATACGCAGTATTTT. It encodes CASSLPTSGADTQYF.

The rearrangement uses TRBV19 and TRBJ2-2; TRBD1 might be the D (6 bases). V gave up 5 bases and J gave up 4 bases, with 11 bases separating them. This CDR3 comprises 14 residues. The V gene's germline CDR1 is LNHDA and CDR2 SQIVND (reference sequence). CDR3 amino acids: CASSWGHSTGELFF. Here the CDR3 DNA reads TGTGCCAGTAGTTGGGGACACTCCACCGGGGAGCTGTTTTTT.

In its sample, this clone was seen once. The gene calls are TRBV25-1 and TRBJ2-4, with 11 bases fitting TRBD2. Germline V CDR1 and CDR2: MGHDK, SYGVNS. V gave up 7 bases and J gave up 15 bases; unmatched junction bases: 11. CDR3 length: 13 residues. The CDR3 loop reads CASIGTSGFLPYF. In DNA, the CDR3 is TGTGCCAGCATCGGGACTAGCGGATTTCTGCCGTACTTC.

This chain uses TRBV18 with TRBJ1-1; a weak D match, TRBD1 (6 bases). The CDR3 sequence is 13 residues long. CDR1 KGHSH and CDR2 LQKENI come from the germline V gene. Trimming took 5 bases from V and 8 from J, leaving 15 bases between them. For the CDR3, the DNA is TGTGCCAGCTCATTCACAGGGTATCAGGAAGCTTTCTTT. Its translation: CASSFTGYQEAFF.

This clone was seen once. V and J are TRBV6-4 and TRBJ1-6; D ambiguous. The germline gives CDR1 MRHNA, CDR2 SNTAGT. V lost 6 bases and J 2 bases, leaving 8 bases between the germline ends. This CDR3 comprises 14 residues. This CDR3 reads CASSPQPYNSPLHF. The CDR3, as DNA: TGTGCCAGCAGCCCACAGCCCTATAATTCACCCCTCCACTTT.

This chain connects TRBV12-5 to TRBJ2-3, with D possibly being TRBD2 (5 bases). This CDR3 has 17 residues. The germline V gene encodes CDR1 LGHNT and CDR2 FRNRAP. V lost 3 bases, J lost 10 bases, and 26 bases lay in between. This CDR3 is CASGFFGAGPDPNSQYF. CDR3 coding DNA: TGTGCTAGTGGTTTTTTCGGTGCGGGCCCGGACCCCAACTCGCAGTATTTT. The full variable domain, with the rest looked up from reference TRBV12-5 and TRBJ2-3, is DARVTQTPRHKVTEMGQEVTMRCQPILGHNTVFWYRQTMMQGLELLAYFRNRAPLDDSGMPKDRFSAEMPDATLATLKIQPSEPRDSAVYFCASGFFGAGPDPNSQYFGPGTRLTVL.

This chain connects TRBV18 to TRBJ1-5; D call uncertain. The CDR3 consists of 13 residues. The germline V and J ends were trimmed by 6 bases and 6 bases, with 12 bases remaining between them. Germline V lookup: CDR1 KGHSH, CDR2 LQKENI. The CDR3 DNA is TGTGCCAGCTCTCCGACCGGAGGTCAGCCCCAGCATTTT. Its protein product is CASSPTGGQPQHF. Based on the CDR3 plus reference TRBV18 and TRBJ1-5, the full variable domain is NAGVMQNPRHLVRRRGQEARLRCSPMKGHSHVYWYRQLPEEGLKFMVYLQKENIIDESGMPKERFSAEFPKEGPSILRIQQVVRGDSAAYFCASSPTGGQPQHFGDGTRLSIL.

V usage is TRBV5-1 and J usage is TRBJ1-1; D is perhaps TRBD1 (5 bases). The CDR3 runs to 16 residues. With 0 bases removed from V and 1 base from J, the gap between germline ends came to 13 bases. CDR1 is SGHRS and CDR2 is YFSETQ in the germline V gene. The CDR3 coding sequence is TGCGCCAGCAGCTTGGCACCCGTGGGGGGGAACACTGAAGCTTTCTTT. It yields the protein CASSLAPVGGNTEAFF.

The chain joins TRBV27 to TRBJ2-3, with D unclear. This CDR3 contains 12 residues. V lost 6 bases and J lost 1, with 5 bases in between. CDR1 and CDR2 from the germline V gene are MNHEY and SMNVEV (reference sequence). In DNA form, the CDR3 reads TGTGCCAGCAGCCTTGGCACAGATACGCAGTATTTT. Protein product: CASSLGTDTQYF.

The CDR3 spells CASTRGHLGTEAFF. The CDR3 DNA sequence: TGTGCCAGCACCAGAGGACACCTGGGCACTGAAGCTTTCTTT. V gene TRBV6-5 combines with J gene TRBJ1-1; TRBD1 is a possible D gene (5 bases). Germline CDR1 and CDR2: MNHEY and SVGAGI. The germline V and J ends were trimmed by 7 bases and 4 bases, with 16 bases remaining between them. This CDR3 has 14 residues.

The chain uses TRBV7-2 and TRBJ2-7; no reliable D call. The ends were cut back, 8 bases at V and 3 bases at J, with 17 bases in the middle. This CDR3 is built from 14 residues. Germline CDR1 SGHTA, CDR2 FQGNSA. The CDR3 region is CASRSQYSGYEQYF. Written as DNA, the CDR3 is TGTGCCAGCCGATCTCAATACTCGGGCTACGAGCAGTACTTC.

V is TRBV6-6 and J is TRBJ2-1; TRBD2 matches 9 bases. J was trimmed by 4 bases and V by 7 bases; bases with no gene match: 8. CDR1 MNHNY and CDR2 SVGAGI come from the germline V gene (reference sequence). This CDR3 comprises 15 residues. CDR3 bases: TGTGCCAGCATTACGAGCGGGGGGAGATACAATGAGCAGTTCTTC. It is translated as CASITSGGRYNEQFF.

This chain connects TRBV7-2 to TRBJ1-6; a weak D match, TRBD1 (5 bases). CDR3 length equals 15 residues. Germline CDR1 and CDR2: SGHTA and FQGNSA. V was clipped by 2 bases and J by 8 bases, with 13 bases between them. The CDR3 spells CASSLRGFLDSPLHF. For the CDR3, the DNA is TGTGCCAGCAGCTTAAGGGGCTTTTTGGATTCACCCCTCCACTTT.